This T cell receptor (beta chain) was obtained from a study of OX40 agonist ivuxolimab in advanced cancers. Overall study findings and caveats: Expanded peripheral T-cell antigen specificity went undetermined.

A note on this clone: Its antigen is unidentified.

Patients with a history of autoimmune disease or on systemic immunosuppression were excluded. Sequenced by immunoSEQ multiplex PCR; TCRdb stores in-frame clones only, minus some. This table holds about 70,000 clones, around nine tenths found once. The sample consisted of CD4+ or CD8+ T cells sorted from blood, taken in a trial of the OX40 agonist ivuxolimab. The source is an adult with an advanced solid tumor such as melanoma, head and neck, liver or kidney cancer.

CDR3 nucleotide sequence: TGCGCCACCCAGGCACGCCCGGGAGGCGAAAAACTGTTTTTT. It codes for CATQARPGGEKLFF. The J gene is TRBJ1-4, the V gene TRBV5-1, with D unresolved. Trimming removed 9 bases at V and 8 bases at J, with 20 bases between. The CDR3 sequence is 14 residues long. Germline CDR1 reads SGHRS; CDR2 reads YFSETQ.